One and the same sample provided the 21 T cell receptor beta chains below, sequenced in a study of blood T cell repertoires in COVID-19. Repertoires were generated with immunoSEQ multiplex PCR, while TCRdb's copy carries only in-frame clones and drops some. The sample contains fewer than 350,000 clones, approximately 89% of which appear only once. Sequences were obtained from peripheral blood. The receptors were sampled from a woman aged 60-75 years with COVID-19, enrolled during active disease.

The rearrangement links TRBV2 to TRBJ1-5; no clear D. The length of the CDR3 is 15 residues. The V gene's germline CDR1 is SNHLY and CDR2 FYNNEI. The germline V and J ends were trimmed by 5 bases and 0 bases, with 11 bases remaining between them. The CDR3 coding sequence is TGTGCCAGCAGTATACAGCAAAATAGCAATCAGCCCCAGCATTTT. It translates to CASSIQQNSNQPQHF.

This sequence joins TRBV18 and TRBJ1-2; the D gene is possibly TRBD1 (5 bases). The V and J ends lost 2 bases and 5 bases respectively, with 15 bases between them. This CDR3 region has 15 residues. Germline CDR1 is KGHSH and CDR2 is LQKENI. Here the CDR3 reads CASSPVAERGYGYTF. The CDR3 DNA is TGTGCCAGCTCACCAGTGGCGGAAAGGGGATATGGCTACACCTTC.

This chain connects TRBV5-1 to TRBJ2-1, with 12 nucleotides matching TRBD2. CDR1 is SGHRS and CDR2 is YFSETQ in the germline V gene. The V and J ends lost 1 base and 5 bases, in that order; junction bases with no gene match: 10. The CDR3 runs to 18 residues. CDR3 sequence: CASSLLFLAGGSDNEQFF. CDR3 DNA sequence: TGCGCCAGCAGCTTGTTATTCCTAGCGGGGGGGTCCGACAATGAGCAGTTCTTC.

The V call is TRBV29-1, the J call TRBJ1-1, with D tentatively TRBD1 (6 bases). The V and J ends lost 2 bases and 8 bases respectively, with 12 bases between them. CDR3 length: 12 residues. CDR1 is SQVTM and CDR2 is ANQGSEA in the germline V gene. The CDR3 DNA reads as TGCAGCGTTGAATGGGGACAATTCGAAGCTTTCTTT. This gives the protein CSVEWGQFEAFF.

The CDR3 nucleotides are TGTGCCAGCAGCCCAGGGACAGGCGCATATGGCTACACCTTC. Translating gives CASSPGTGAYGYTF. The rearrangement uses TRBV7-2 and TRBJ1-2, with 8 positions matching TRBD1. The V and J ends lost 5 bases and 5 bases, in that order; junction bases with no gene match: 7. Germline assignment: CDR1 SGHTA and CDR2 FQGNSA. The CDR3 is made up of 14 amino acids.

This chain uses TRBV5-6 with TRBJ1-2; tentatively, D is TRBD1 (5 bases). The CDR3 is 13 amino acids. Trimming removed 4 bases from V and 4 bases from J, with 11 bases in between. Looked up from germline, CDR1 is SGHDT and CDR2 is YYEEEE. The chain's CDR3 is CASSTGTSYGYTF. The CDR3 DNA reads TGTGCCAGCAGCACTGGGACTTCCTATGGCTACACCTTC.

This clone was seen a handful of times. The CDR3 DNA reads TGTGCCAGCAGTTCGACAGGGGGTGTAGAGACCCAGTACTTC. Translating it yields CASSSTGGVETQYF. V usage is TRBV28 and J usage is TRBJ2-5; 9 nucleotides line up with TRBD1. The trim removed 4 bases at V and 4 bases at J, leaving 4 bases unmatched. In germline, CDR1 is MDHEN, CDR2 SYDVKM. This CDR3 spans 14 amino acids.

The rearrangement uses TRBV5-3 and TRBJ2-3; D may be TRBD1 (5 bases). TRBV5-3 has ORF status, its function being uncertain. V lost 4 bases, J lost 11 bases, and 17 bases lay in between. The CDR3 length is 13 residues. For the CDR3, the DNA is TGTGCCAGAAGCCAAGCGATGACAGCAGGGCAGTATTTT. Amino acid sequence: CARSQAMTAGQYF.

The V and J genes are TRBV18 and TRBJ2-2, with 9 nucleotides matching TRBD1. Germline V gene data show CDR1 as KGHSH and CDR2 as LQKENI. V dropped 3 bases and J dropped 4; count of bases not matched to a gene: 3. This CDR3 region has 15 residues. The CDR3 region has the DNA TGTGCCAGCTCACCCGGGACAGGGTTCACCGGGGAGCTGTTTTTT. This translates into CASSPGTGFTGELFF.

This sequence joins TRBV18 and TRBJ2-7; D perhaps matches TRBD2 (5 bases). In germline, CDR1 is KGHSH, CDR2 LQKENI. V lost 3 bases to trimming and J lost 6 bases, with 15 bases between them. The CDR3 runs to 14 residues. The CDR3, as DNA: TGTGCCAGCTCACCCGGGATTATAACCGGCGAGCAGTACTTC. It specifies CASSPGIITGEQYF.

CDR3 amino acids: CASSQDPKKSRNTIYF. The CDR3, as DNA: TGTGCCAGCAGCCAAGATCCCAAGAAGAGTCGAAACACCATATATTTT. The V gene is TRBV4-2, the J gene TRBJ1-3; no firm D call. CDR1 and CDR2 from the germline V gene are LGHNA and YNFKEQ. With 0 bases removed from V and 5 bases from J, the gap between germline ends came to 14 bases. The CDR3 has 16 residues.

V gene TRBV6-5 combines with J gene TRBJ1-2; 7 bases fit TRBD1. CDR1 MNHEY and CDR2 SVGAGI come from the germline V gene. J gave up 4 bases and V 2 bases, and 4 bases lay outside the gene matches. The CDR3 runs 14 residues. This chain's CDR3 is CASSYKGASYGYTF. The CDR3 region has the DNA TGTGCCAGCAGTTACAAGGGGGCCAGCTATGGCTACACCTTC.

J is TRBJ1-1 and V is TRBV7-2, with 12 bases fitting TRBD1. Germline V gene sequence: CDR1 SGHTA, CDR2 FQGNSA. CDR3 length equals 15 residues. J gave up 8 bases and V 5 bases, and 9 bases lay outside the gene matches. Here the CDR3 DNA reads TGTGCCAGCAGCCGCCCCCGGGACAGGGGGCGCGAAGCTTTCTTT. This codes for CASSRPRDRGREAFF.

The rearrangement uses TRBV5-1 and TRBJ1-1; perhaps TRBD1 as D (5 bases). The CDR3 is made up of 16 amino acids. V shed 0 bases and J shed 0 bases, with 12 bases lying between them. Germline CDR1 and CDR2: SGHRS and YFSETQ. As DNA, the CDR3 is TGCGCCAGCAGCTTGGTTGGCGGGGCCATGAACACTGAAGCTTTCTTT. Its protein product is CASSLVGGAMNTEAFF.

The chain recombines TRBV10-3 with TRBJ2-6; the match to TRBD1 covers 7 bases. This CDR3 is built from 13 residues. Germline values: CDR1 ENHRY, CDR2 SYGVKD. The V and J ends lost 10 bases and 4 bases, in that order; junction bases with no gene match: 4. CDR3 loop: CATYRGGANVLTF. The CDR3, as DNA: TGTGCCACATACAGGGGAGGGGCCAACGTCCTGACTTTC.

This sequence joins TRBV19 and TRBJ2-3; D possibly corresponds to TRBD2 (7 bases). Germline assignment: CDR1 LNHDA and CDR2 SQIVND (reference sequence). The CDR3 is 15 residues long. V lost 0 bases, J lost 1 base, and 8 bases lay in between. The DNA for the CDR3 is TGTGCCAGTAGTATAGAAGGGGGGGGCACAGATACGCAGTATTTT. Its protein product is CASSIEGGGTDTQYF.

The V and J genes are TRBV3-1 (or the pseudogene TRBV3-2) and TRBJ1-2; 11 nucleotides line up with TRBD1. V lost 3 bases to trimming and J lost 8 bases; unmatched junction nucleotides: 5. Per germline, CDR1 LGHDT and CDR2 YNNKEL (reference sequence). The CDR3 sequence is 14 residues long. This CDR3 reads CASSHGQGASGYTF. Written as DNA, the CDR3 is TGTGCCAGCAGCCATGGACAGGGGGCTTCGGGCTACACCTTC.

The chain couples TRBV27 to TRBJ2-7; 9 bases match TRBD2. V shed 4 bases, J shed 3 bases, and the junction held 10 bases outside the gene matches. This CDR3 region has 16 residues. Germline-derived CDR1 and CDR2 are MNHEY and SMNVEV (reference sequence). The CDR3 DNA reads TGTGCCAGCAGTTCCCAGGAGGGACTAGCCTACTACGAGCAGTACTTC. It translates to CASSSQEGLAYYEQYF.

The rearrangement links TRBV3-1 (or the pseudogene TRBV3-2) to TRBJ1-1; D is unresolved. Trimming took off 5 bases at V and 6 bases at J, with 13 bases between the two ends. The CDR3 loop spans 13 amino acids. The germline V gene encodes CDR1 LGHDT and CDR2 YNNKEL (reference sequence). The CDR3 loop reads CASSLAGSAEAFF. The CDR3 region has the DNA TGTGCCAGCAGCTTAGCTGGCAGCGCTGAAGCTTTCTTT.

J is TRBJ1-2 and V is TRBV27; possibly TRBD1 for D (5 bases). Per the germline V gene, CDR1 is MNHEY and CDR2 is SMNVEV (reference sequence). Trimming removed 4 bases from V and 0 bases from J, with 9 bases in between. The CDR3 spans 14 residues. The CDR3: CASSSDSTNYGYTF. In DNA form, the CDR3 reads TGTGCCAGCAGTTCCGACAGTACTAACTATGGCTACACCTTC.

J is TRBJ1-1 and V is TRBV9; D gene uncertain. Trimming took 2 bases from V and 0 from J, leaving 8 bases between them. This CDR3 region has 14 residues. In germline, CDR1 is SGDLS, CDR2 YYNGEE. The CDR3 sequence: CASSVAVVNTEAFF. The CDR3 region has the DNA TGTGCCAGCAGCGTCGCAGTTGTGAACACTGAAGCTTTCTTT.